The 32 T cell receptor beta chains below come from one sample, sequenced in a study of T cells in Graves' hyperthyroidism and ophthalmopathy. RNA transcripts gave rise to amplified TCR beta CDR3 regions. The HTBI primer set was used in a first-round RT-PCR of the TCR CDR3. TCRdb analysed the multiplex PCR reads with MiXCR anew, one entry per CDR3 protein. The sample holds 410,000 or so distinct CDR3 sequences; about 14% are singletons and the top ten take over 10%. Sequencing was performed on blood. The receptors originated from a man aged 18-30 years with Graves' ophthalmopathy.

This clonotype was recorded a few times. The rearrangement joins TRBV5-6 to TRBJ2-1; D is undetermined. Germline CDR1 reads SGHDT; CDR2 reads YYEEEE. Between the trimmed V and J ends, which lost 2 bases and 2 bases, there was a span of 11 bases. This CDR3 comprises 15 residues. For the CDR3, the DNA is TGTGCCAGCAGCTTCTGGGTCAGGACCTACAATGAGCAGTTCTTC. Encoded protein: CASSFWVRTYNEQFF.

The sample holds many counts of this clonotype. This sequence joins TRBV11-2 and TRBJ2-5; unclear D gene. CDR1 is SGHAT and CDR2 is FQNNGV in the germline V gene. The CDR3 contains 13 residues. V was clipped by 4 bases and J by 7 bases, with 13 bases between them. The CDR3: CASSSDRFWTQYF. The CDR3, as DNA: TGTGCCAGCAGCTCAGACCGTTTTTGGACCCAGTACTTC.

The chain employs TRBV7-9 and TRBJ1-2; D unresolved. The CDR3 loop spans 13 amino acids. The ends were cut back, 5 bases at V and 6 bases at J, with 13 bases in the middle. Germline values: CDR1 SEHNR, CDR2 FQNEAQ (reference sequence). The CDR3 sequence is CASSPIHGDGYTF. CDR3 nucleotide sequence: TGTGCCAGCAGCCCAATCCATGGGGATGGCTACACCTTC.

This clonotype appeared many times. J is TRBJ1-1 and V is TRBV3-1; no reliable D call. With 0 bases removed from V and 6 bases from J, the gap between germline ends came to 11 bases. This CDR3 region has 14 residues. The V gene's germline CDR1 is LGHDT and CDR2 YNNKEL (reference sequence). In nucleotides, the CDR3 is TGTGCCAGCAGCCAAGATAGATGGGCCCCTGAAGCTTTCTTT. This codes for CASSQDRWAPEAFF.

Many counts were recorded for this clonotype. This chain joins TRBV27 and TRBJ2-7; D tentatively reads TRBD1 or TRBD2 (5 bases each). Per germline, CDR1 MNHEY and CDR2 SMNVEV (reference sequence). The CDR3 is 15 amino acids. The V end was cut by 5 bases, the J end by 4 bases, with 18 bases between. In DNA form, the CDR3 reads TGTGCCAGCAGTCTCCGGGACGCAGCTACTTACGAGCAGTACTTC. Its translation: CASSLRDAATYEQYF.

The J gene is TRBJ1-1, the V gene TRBV19, with D perhaps matching TRBD1 (6 bases). There are 14 residues in the CDR3. Germline V gene data show CDR1 as LNHDA and CDR2 as SQIVND (reference sequence). V was pared by 6 bases and J by 1 base, with 12 bases between. The CDR3 coding sequence is TGTGCCAGTAGCTCGGTCAGGGGGAACACTGAAGCTTTCTTT. This encodes CASSSVRGNTEAFF.

Concerning this clonotype: This may come from a read error, since a much larger clone is one base off. This sequence joins TRBV29-1 and TRBJ2-7; TRBD1 aligns across 9 bases. Germline V CDR1 and CDR2: SQVTM, ANQGSEA. The CDR3 length is 14 residues. In DNA, the CDR3 is TGCAACGTTGAGGGGACAGGGAGCTCCTACGAGCAGTACTTC. Translating it yields CNVEGTGSSYEQYF.

This clonotype has ten or more counts. This CDR3 is CASSPHGEPTSYEQYF. CDR3 DNA: TGTGCCAGCAGCCCCCATGGGGAGCCGACGTCCTACGAGCAGTACTTC. This chain joins TRBV7-8 and TRBJ2-7, with a possible D match to TRBD2 (5 bases). CDR1 is SGHVS, CDR2 FQNEAQ, per germline. The CDR3 consists of 16 residues. Trimming shortened V by 5 bases and J by 1 base, and 18 bases separated the two germline ends.

This clonotype was seen more than once but under ten times. The V and J genes are TRBV4-1 and TRBJ1-1; D is unclear. The CDR3 runs to 15 residues. The V end was cut by 0 bases, the J end by 0 bases, with 8 bases between. The germline V gene has CDR1 MGHRA and CDR2 YSYEKL. The CDR3 sequence: CASSQDSTMNTEAFF. For the CDR3, the DNA is TGCGCCAGCAGCCAAGATAGCACCATGAACACTGAAGCTTTCTTT.

The rearrangement joins TRBV15 to TRBJ2-1; TRBD1 matches at 10 bases. The CDR3 is 15 amino acids. J was trimmed by 3 bases and V by 3 bases; bases with no gene match: 2. The germline gives CDR1 LNHNV, CDR2 YYDKDF (reference sequence). The CDR3 sequence is CATSRRDRGYNEQFF. The CDR3 DNA sequence: TGTGCCACCAGCAGGAGGGACAGGGGCTACAATGAGCAGTTCTTC.

Many counts were recorded for this clonotype. V is TRBV18 and J is TRBJ2-5; D possibly corresponds to TRBD1 (6 bases). The germline V gene encodes CDR1 KGHSH and CDR2 LQKENI. Trimming removed 3 bases from V and 2 bases from J, with 13 bases in between. This CDR3 contains 15 residues. CDR3 sequence reads: CASSPPEQGQETQYF. CDR3 coding DNA: TGTGCCAGCTCACCGCCGGAACAGGGTCAAGAGACCCAGTACTTC.

This clonotype was seen many times. The chain recombines TRBV12-3 or TRBV12-4 with TRBJ2-1, with TRBD2 matching 13 bases. The V and J ends lost 6 bases and 8 bases, in that order; junction bases with no gene match: 13. This CDR3 has 17 amino acids. The CDR3 region has the DNA TGTGCCAGCAGCACCCTACTAGCGGGAGGGCCGGGGGATGAGCAGTTCTTC. It translates to CASSTLLAGGPGDEQFF.

The gene calls are TRBV15 and TRBJ1-4, with D possibly matching TRBD1 (6 bases). The CDR3 length is 13 residues. CDR1 and CDR2 from the germline V gene are LNHNV and YYDKDF (reference sequence). V lost 3 bases and J lost 8, with 10 bases in between. The CDR3 spells CATSREGGEKLFF. The DNA for the CDR3 is TGTGCCACCAGCAGGGAAGGGGGGGAAAAACTGTTTTTT.

This clonotype was counted many times. The rearrangement uses TRBV20-1 and TRBJ2-7, with D tentatively TRBD2 (6 bases). The CDR3 loop spans 13 amino acids. The ends were cut back, 3 bases at V and 1 base at J, with 10 bases in the middle. Germline V gene data show CDR1 as DFQATT and CDR2 as SNEGSKA (reference sequence). DNA of the CDR3: TGCAGTGCTAGCGGGGGACCATCCTACGAGCAGTACTTC. This translates into CSASGGPSYEQYF.

This rearrangement joins TRBV14 to TRBJ1-4; D is unresolved. Germline lookup yields CDR1 SGHDN and CDR2 FVKESK. V was clipped by 2 bases and J by 3 bases, with 7 bases between them. The CDR3 spans 14 residues. CDR3 sequence (DNA): TGTGCCAGCAGCCAACCAGGATCTAATGAAAAACTGTTTTTT. Translation: CASSQPGSNEKLFF.

This clonotype was observed many times. The chain employs TRBV20-1 and TRBJ1-4, with D perhaps TRBD1 (5 bases). Trimming removed 6 bases from V and 6 bases from J, with 17 bases in between. CDR1 and CDR2 from the germline V gene are DFQATT and SNEGSKA (reference sequence). The CDR3 sequence is 14 residues long. The DNA for the CDR3 is TGCAGTGCAAAGAGACTGGGAGGGGATGAAAAACTGTTTTTT. This sequence encodes CSAKRLGGDEKLFF.

The sample holds many counts of this clonotype. This sequence joins TRBV5-6 and TRBJ1-5, with a weak D call TRBD1 (6 bases). V shed 3 bases and J shed 5 bases, with 15 bases lying between them. Germline assignment: CDR1 SGHDT and CDR2 YYEEEE. The CDR3 is 15 amino acids. CDR3 sequence reads: CASSSVWHRDQPQHF. CDR3 DNA sequence: TGTGCCAGCAGCTCGGTATGGCACAGGGATCAGCCCCAGCATTTT. Filled out from reference TRBV5-6 and TRBJ1-5, the complete variable domain reads DAGVTQSPTHLIKTRGQQVTLRCSPKSGHDTVSWYQQALGQGPQFIFQYYEEEERQRGNFPDRFSGHQFPNYSSELNVNALLLGDSALYLCASSSVWHRDQPQHFGDGTRLSIL.

The J gene is TRBJ1-2, the V gene TRBV20-1; no clear D gene. V lost 5 bases and J lost 2, with 12 bases in between. The V gene's germline CDR1 is DFQATT and CDR2 SNEGSKA (reference sequence). This CDR3 is 13 amino acids long. DNA of the CDR3: TGCAGTGCTGGCCCCGGGAGAAACTATGGCTACACCTTC. Translating gives CSAGPGRNYGYTF.

This clonotype has ten or more counts. The J gene is TRBJ2-7, the V gene TRBV20-1; 7 bases align to TRBD2. This CDR3 spans 12 amino acids. Per the germline V gene, CDR1 is DFQATT and CDR2 is SNEGSKA (reference sequence). With V trimmed by 1 base and J by 9 bases, 6 bases remained unmatched. In nucleotides, the CDR3 is TGCAGTGCTAGAGGCGGGGGAGGCGTGCAGTACTTC. This encodes CSARGGGGVQYF.

This clonotype showed up many times. The chain couples TRBV3-1 to TRBJ2-4, with D perhaps being TRBD1 or TRBD2 (5 bases each). V was clipped by 0 bases and J by 3 bases, with 15 bases between them. Germline lookup yields CDR1 LGHDT and CDR2 YNNKEL (reference sequence). This CDR3 is built from 17 residues. The CDR3 here is CASSQESAGRGKNIQYF. CDR3 nucleotides: TGTGCCAGCAGCCAAGAATCGGCAGGGAGAGGCAAAAACATTCAGTACTTC. Full variable domain (rest looked up from reference TRBV3-1 and TRBJ2-4): DTAVSQTPKYLVTQMGNDKSIKCEQNLGHDTMYWYKQDSKKFLKIMFSYNNKELIINETVPNRFSPKSPDKAHLNLHINSLELGDSAVYFCASSQESAGRGKNIQYFGAGTRLSVL.

This chain uses TRBV15 with TRBJ2-2; D ambiguous. The V end lost 1 base, the J end lost 6 bases, and 6 bases lay between the germline ends. Per the germline V gene, CDR1 is LNHNV and CDR2 is YYDKDF (reference sequence). The CDR3 has 13 amino acids. The CDR3 is CATSRVASGELFF. The CDR3 DNA sequence: TGTGCCACCAGCAGAGTTGCGTCCGGGGAGCTGTTTTTT.

This clonotype turned up a few times. The rearrangement uses TRBV4-1 and TRBJ2-3, with 7 bases lining up with TRBD2. The V segment lost 10 bases and the J segment 0 bases; nucleotides outside the gene matches: 4. Germline lookup yields CDR1 MGHRA and CDR2 YSYEKL. CDR3 size: 13 residues. CDR3 bases: TGCGCCACCGGGAGGCAAAGCACAGATACGCAGTATTTT. Translation gives CATGRQSTDTQYF.

This clonotype came up many times. This chain joins TRBV3-1 and TRBJ2-7, with TRBD2 identical over 8 bases. Per germline, CDR1 LGHDT and CDR2 YNNKEL (reference sequence). V shed 2 bases and J 4 bases; nucleotides not matched to a gene: 10. The CDR3 has 16 amino acids. The CDR3 here is CASSQLPLTSGYEQYF. CDR3 bases: TGTGCCAGCAGCCAACTCCCTCTTACTAGCGGATACGAGCAGTACTTC.

The chain combines TRBV9 with TRBJ2-5; 9 nucleotides agree with TRBD1. V trimming: 0 bases; J trimming: 2 bases; junction bases outside the gene matches: 5. CDR1 and CDR2 (germline): SGDLS, YYNGEE. There are 16 residues in the CDR3. Written as DNA, the CDR3 is TGTGCCAGCAGCGTAGGGGACAGGGCCACTCAAGAGACCCAGTACTTC. It specifies CASSVGDRATQETQYF.

The chain recombines TRBV7-9 with TRBJ2-3, with 9 nucleotides matching TRBD1. CDR1 SEHNR and CDR2 FQNEAQ come from the germline V gene (reference sequence). The CDR3 length is 18 residues. With 3 bases clipped from V and 1 base from J, the junction kept 11 bases outside the gene matches. This CDR3 reads CASSFWGTGMFGTDTQYF. The CDR3 nucleotides read TGTGCCAGCAGCTTTTGGGGGACAGGGATGTTTGGCACAGATACGCAGTATTTT.

This clonotype was recorded a few times. This chain links TRBV12-3 or TRBV12-4 with TRBJ2-2; TRBD2 aligns across 10 bases. This CDR3 has 21 amino acids. The V segment lost 8 bases and the J segment 5 bases; nucleotides outside the gene matches: 26. As DNA, the CDR3 is TGTGCCAGCGGAACCCTCCTCGATAGCGGGGGGAAATACGGAGGGACCGGGGAGCTGTTTTTT. This sequence encodes CASGTLLDSGGKYGGTGELFF.

This chain links TRBV6-2 or TRBV6-3 with TRBJ2-7; D assignment may be TRBD1 or TRBD2 (5 bases each). The CDR3 consists of 15 residues. Trimming left V 2 bases short and J 3 bases short, with 14 bases between. The V gene's germline CDR1 is MNHEY and CDR2 SVGEGT. CDR3 in DNA: TGTGCCAGCAGTTACCAAGGGACCGTAAACTACGAGCAGTACTTC. Its protein is CASSYQGTVNYEQYF.

This clonotype was recorded at least ten times. The rearrangement links TRBV11-2 to TRBJ2-7, with 8 nucleotides matching TRBD2. V lost 2 bases, J lost 2 bases, and 11 bases stayed unmatched. There are 17 residues in the CDR3. CDR1 SGHAT and CDR2 FQNNGV come from the germline V gene. CDR3 residues: CASSLPAGGRAAYEQYF. CDR3 coding DNA: TGTGCCAGCAGCTTACCCGCGGGGGGCCGGGCAGCCTACGAGCAGTACTTC.

At least ten counts were recorded for this clonotype. The gene calls are TRBV20-1 and TRBJ1-2; D uncertain. V was pared by 7 bases and J by 7 bases, with 4 bases between. The CDR3 sequence is 8 residues long. The germline V gene has CDR1 DFQATT and CDR2 SNEGSKA (reference sequence). The DNA of the CDR3 is TGCAGTGACCGTGGCTACACCTTC. Its protein is CSDRGYTF.

This rearrangement joins TRBV27 to TRBJ2-7; the D gene is possibly TRBD1 (5 bases). V lost 2 bases and J lost 0, with 8 bases in between. Germline CDR1 and CDR2: MNHEY and SMNVEV (reference sequence). The CDR3 sequence is 14 residues long. The CDR3 loop is CASSLKGYSYEQYF. For the CDR3, the DNA is TGTGCCAGCAGTTTAAAGGGGTACTCCTACGAGCAGTACTTC.

This clonotype was seen ten or more times. This chain uses TRBV12-3 or TRBV12-4 with TRBJ2-7; the match to TRBD2 covers 7 bases. Trimming at V came to 5 bases and at J to 5 bases, leaving 9 bases not matched to a gene. The CDR3 extends over 14 amino acids. CDR3 nucleotides: TGTGCCAGCAGTCGATCACTAGCGTTCCACGAGCAGTACTTC. Its protein is CASSRSLAFHEQYF.

This clonotype showed up just a few times. The V and J genes are TRBV6-1 and TRBJ1-2; D possibly corresponds to TRBD1 (5 bases). There are 11 residues in the CDR3. V gave up 8 bases and J gave up 4 bases, with 8 bases separating them. The germline gives CDR1 MNHNS, CDR2 SASEGT. CDR3 residues: CASRTTYGYTF. In DNA form, the CDR3 reads TGTGCCAGCCGGACAACCTATGGCTACACCTTC.